This record looks at one T cell receptor beta chain sequence and its context. As yet, its antigen is unknown. Only in-frame clones appear in the TCRdb table, and some are missing; sequencing was by immunoSEQ multiplex PCR. The top ten hold 20% of the sample, which has about 54,000 clones, around 86% seen once. The data stem from a study of T cells in localized non-small cell lung cancer. Findings and limits, study-wide: Appearance in adjacent lung was seen for a median 57 of the top 100 tumor clones. Uninvolved adjacent lung showed higher T cell clonality than tumor. Longer overall survival was associated with a higher density of T cells in the blood. Heterogeneity remains possible, as sequencing covered one tumor region only.

Trimming removed 6 bases at V and 1 base at J, with 7 bases between. The V gene's germline CDR1 is SGHDT and CDR2 YYEEEE. This CDR3 comprises 12 residues. The input for sequencing was peripheral blood, taken before any cancer treatment. The chain carries TRBV5-6 and TRBJ1-1; D gene unclear. The TCR comes from a female donor of 60 years or more with stage II squamous cell lung carcinoma. The CDR3 spells CASNKGNTEAFF. The DNA for the CDR3 is TGTGCCAGCAACAAGGGGAACACTGAAGCTTTCTTT.